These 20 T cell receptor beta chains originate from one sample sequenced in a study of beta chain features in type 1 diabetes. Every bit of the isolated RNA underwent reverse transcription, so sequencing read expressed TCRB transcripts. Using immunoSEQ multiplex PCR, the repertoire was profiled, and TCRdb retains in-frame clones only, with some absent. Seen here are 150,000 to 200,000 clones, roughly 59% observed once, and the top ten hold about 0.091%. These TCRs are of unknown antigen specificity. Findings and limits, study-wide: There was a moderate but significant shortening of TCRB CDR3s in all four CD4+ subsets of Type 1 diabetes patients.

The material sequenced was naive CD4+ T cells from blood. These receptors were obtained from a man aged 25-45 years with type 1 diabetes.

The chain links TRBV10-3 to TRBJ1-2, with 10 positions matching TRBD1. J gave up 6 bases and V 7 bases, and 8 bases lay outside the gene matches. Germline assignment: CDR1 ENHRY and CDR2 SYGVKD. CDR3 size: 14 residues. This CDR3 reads CAINPGQGFDGYTF. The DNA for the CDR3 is TGTGCCATCAATCCGGGACAGGGGTTTGATGGCTACACCTTC.

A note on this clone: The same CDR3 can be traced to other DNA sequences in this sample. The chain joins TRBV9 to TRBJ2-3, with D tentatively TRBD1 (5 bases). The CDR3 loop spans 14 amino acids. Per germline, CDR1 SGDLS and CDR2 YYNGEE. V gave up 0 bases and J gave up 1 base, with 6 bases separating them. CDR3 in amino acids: CASSVEGGTDTQYF. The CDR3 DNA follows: TGTGCCAGCAGCGTAGAAGGGGGCACAGATACGCAGTATTTT.

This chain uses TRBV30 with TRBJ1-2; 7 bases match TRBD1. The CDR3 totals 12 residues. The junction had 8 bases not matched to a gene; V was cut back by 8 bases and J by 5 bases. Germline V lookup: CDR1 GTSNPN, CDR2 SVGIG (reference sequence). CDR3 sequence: CAVKDRAYGYTF. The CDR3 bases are TGTGCCGTCAAAGACAGGGCTTATGGCTACACCTTC.

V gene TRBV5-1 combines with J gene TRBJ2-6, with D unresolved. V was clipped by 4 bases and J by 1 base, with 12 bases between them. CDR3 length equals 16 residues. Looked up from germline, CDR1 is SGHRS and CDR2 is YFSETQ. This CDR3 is CASSPGPLSGANVLTF. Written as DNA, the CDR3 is TGCGCCAGCAGCCCCGGCCCGCTTTCTGGGGCCAACGTCCTGACTTTC. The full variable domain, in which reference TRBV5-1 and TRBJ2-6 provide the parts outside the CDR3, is KAGVTQTPRYLIKTRGQQVTLSCSPISGHRSVSWYQQTPGQGLQFLFEYFSETQRNKGNFPGRFSGRQFSNSRSEMNVSTLELGDSALYLCASSPGPLSGANVLTFGAGSRLTVL.

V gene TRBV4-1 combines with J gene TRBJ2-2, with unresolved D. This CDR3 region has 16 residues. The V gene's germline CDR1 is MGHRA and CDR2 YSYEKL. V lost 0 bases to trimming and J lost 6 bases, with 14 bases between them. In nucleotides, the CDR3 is TGCGCCAGCAGCCAAGATAGTGACTTGACCGCCGGGGAGCTGTTTTTT. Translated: CASSQDSDLTAGELFF.

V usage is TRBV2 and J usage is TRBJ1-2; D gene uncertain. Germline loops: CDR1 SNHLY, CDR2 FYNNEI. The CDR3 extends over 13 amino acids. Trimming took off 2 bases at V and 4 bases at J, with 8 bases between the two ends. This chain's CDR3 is CASSEFGFYGYTF. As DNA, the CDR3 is TGTGCCAGCAGTGAATTCGGCTTCTATGGCTACACCTTC.

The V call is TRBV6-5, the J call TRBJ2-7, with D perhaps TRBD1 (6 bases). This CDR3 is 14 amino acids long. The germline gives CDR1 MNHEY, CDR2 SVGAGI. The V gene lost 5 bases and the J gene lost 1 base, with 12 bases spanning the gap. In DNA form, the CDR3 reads TGTGCCAGCAGTCCACCGGGACAATCCTACGAGCAGTACTTC. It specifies CASSPPGQSYEQYF.

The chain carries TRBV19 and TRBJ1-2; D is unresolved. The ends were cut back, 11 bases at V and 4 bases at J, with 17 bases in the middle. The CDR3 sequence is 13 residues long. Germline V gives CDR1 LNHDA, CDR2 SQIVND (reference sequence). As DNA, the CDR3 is TGTGCCTCACGGAGAGAAGAGAGCTATGGCTACACCTTC. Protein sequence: CASRREESYGYTF.

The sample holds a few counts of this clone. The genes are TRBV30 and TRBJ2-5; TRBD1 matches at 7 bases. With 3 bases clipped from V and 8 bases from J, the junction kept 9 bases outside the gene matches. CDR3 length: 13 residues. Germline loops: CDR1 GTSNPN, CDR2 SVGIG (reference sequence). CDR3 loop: CAWRRTGAITQYF. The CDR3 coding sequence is TGTGCCTGGAGGCGGACAGGCGCCATCACCCAGTACTTC.

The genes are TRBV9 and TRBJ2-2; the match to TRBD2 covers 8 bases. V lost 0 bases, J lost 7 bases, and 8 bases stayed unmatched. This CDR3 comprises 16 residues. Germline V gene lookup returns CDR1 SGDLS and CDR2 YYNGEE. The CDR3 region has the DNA TGTGCCAGCAGCGTAGTTCCAGCGGGAGACGGCGGGGAGCTGTTTTTT. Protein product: CASSVVPAGDGGELFF.

CDR3 amino acids: CSVIGQGNTRYGYTF. CDR3 coding DNA: TGCAGCGTGATCGGACAGGGAAATACTCGCTATGGCTACACCTTC. V usage is TRBV29-1 and J usage is TRBJ1-2, with 8 bases that match TRBD1. Per the germline V gene, CDR1 is SQVTM and CDR2 is ANQGSEA. The CDR3 length is 15 residues. Trimming removed 6 bases from V and 4 bases from J; junction bases left unmatched: 13.

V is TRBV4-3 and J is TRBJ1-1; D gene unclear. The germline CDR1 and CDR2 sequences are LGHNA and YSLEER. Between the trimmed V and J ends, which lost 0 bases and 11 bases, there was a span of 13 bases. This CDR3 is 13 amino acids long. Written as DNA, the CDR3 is TGCGCCAGCAGCCAAGAAGAGGGTACGGGCGCTTTCTTT. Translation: CASSQEEGTGAFF.

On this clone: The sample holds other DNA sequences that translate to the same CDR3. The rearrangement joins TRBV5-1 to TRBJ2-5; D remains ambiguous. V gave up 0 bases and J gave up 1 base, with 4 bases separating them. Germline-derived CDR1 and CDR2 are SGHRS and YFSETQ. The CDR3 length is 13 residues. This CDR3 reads CASSLDSQETQYF. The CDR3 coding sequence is TGCGCCAGCAGCTTGGACAGCCAAGAGACCCAGTACTTC.

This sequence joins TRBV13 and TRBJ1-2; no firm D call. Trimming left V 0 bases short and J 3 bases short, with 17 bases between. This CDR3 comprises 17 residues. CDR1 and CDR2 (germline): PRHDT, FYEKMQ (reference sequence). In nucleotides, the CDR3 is TGTGCCAGCAGCTTAGGCGTGTTCCCCGAACAGCACTATGGCTACACCTTC. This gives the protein CASSLGVFPEQHYGYTF.

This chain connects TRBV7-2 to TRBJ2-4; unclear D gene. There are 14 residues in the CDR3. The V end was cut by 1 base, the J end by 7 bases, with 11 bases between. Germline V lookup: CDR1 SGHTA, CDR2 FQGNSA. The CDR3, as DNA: TGTGCCAGCAGCTTAGTTTCCGGTTGGAACATTCAGTACTTC. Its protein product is CASSLVSGWNIQYF.

The CDR3 coding sequence is TGCGCCAGCAGCCCTCGGGACAGGGGCGCAGATACGCAGTATTTT. It translates to CASSPRDRGADTQYF. The rearrangement links TRBV4-3 to TRBJ2-3, with TRBD1 matching 10 bases. V trimming: 4 bases; J trimming: 4 bases; junction bases outside the gene matches: 5. The CDR3 has 15 amino acids. In germline, CDR1 is LGHNA, CDR2 YSLEER.

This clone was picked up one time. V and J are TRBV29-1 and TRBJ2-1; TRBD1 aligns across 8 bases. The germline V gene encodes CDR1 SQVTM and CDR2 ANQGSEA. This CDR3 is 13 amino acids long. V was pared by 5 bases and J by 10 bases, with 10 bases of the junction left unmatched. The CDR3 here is CSVLPGTGREQFF. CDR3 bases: TGCAGCGTTTTACCCGGGACAGGTCGGGAGCAGTTCTTC.

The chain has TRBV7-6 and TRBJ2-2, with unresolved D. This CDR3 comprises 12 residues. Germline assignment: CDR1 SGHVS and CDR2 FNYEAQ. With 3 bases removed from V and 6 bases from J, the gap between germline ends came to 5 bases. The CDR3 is CASSFFAGELFF. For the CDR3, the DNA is TGTGCCAGCAGCTTTTTTGCCGGGGAGCTGTTTTTT. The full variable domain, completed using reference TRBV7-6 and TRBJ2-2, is GAGVSQSPRYKVTKRGQDVALRCDPISGHVSLYWYRQALGQGPEFLTYFNYEAQQDKSGLPNDRFSAERPEGSISTLTIQRTEQRDSAMYRCASSFFAGELFFGEGSRLTVL.

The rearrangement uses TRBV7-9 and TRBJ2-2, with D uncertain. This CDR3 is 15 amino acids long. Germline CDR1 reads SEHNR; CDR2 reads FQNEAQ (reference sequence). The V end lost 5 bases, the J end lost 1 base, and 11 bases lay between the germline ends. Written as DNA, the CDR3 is TGTGCCAGCAGCGTAAACGGTGGGAACACCGGGGAGCTGTTTTTT. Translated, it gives CASSVNGGNTGELFF. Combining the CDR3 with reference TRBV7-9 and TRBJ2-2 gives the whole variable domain DTGVSQNPRHKITKRGQNVTFRCDPISEHNRLYWYRQTLGQGPEFLTYFQNEAQLEKSRLLSDRFSAERPKGSFSTLEIQRTEQGDSAMYLCASSVNGGNTGELFFGEGSRLTVL.

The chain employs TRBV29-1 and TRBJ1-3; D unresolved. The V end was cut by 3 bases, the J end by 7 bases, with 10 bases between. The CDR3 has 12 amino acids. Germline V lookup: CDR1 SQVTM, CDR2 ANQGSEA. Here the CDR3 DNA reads TGCAGCGTTGATGAGGCTCGGAACACCATATATTTT. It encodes CSVDEARNTIYF.